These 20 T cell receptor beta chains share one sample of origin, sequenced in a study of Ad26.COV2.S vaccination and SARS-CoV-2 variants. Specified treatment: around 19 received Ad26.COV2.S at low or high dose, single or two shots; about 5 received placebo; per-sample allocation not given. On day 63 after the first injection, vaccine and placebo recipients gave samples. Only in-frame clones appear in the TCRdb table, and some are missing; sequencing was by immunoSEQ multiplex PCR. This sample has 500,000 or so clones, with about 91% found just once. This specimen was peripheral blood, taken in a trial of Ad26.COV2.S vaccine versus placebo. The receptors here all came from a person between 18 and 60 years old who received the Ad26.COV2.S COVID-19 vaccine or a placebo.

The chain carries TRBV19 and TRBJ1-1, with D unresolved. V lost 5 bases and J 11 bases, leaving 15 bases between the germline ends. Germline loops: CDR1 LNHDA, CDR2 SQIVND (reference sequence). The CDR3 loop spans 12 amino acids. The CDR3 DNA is TGTGCCAGTAGTCGAGGCTTTTCGTGGGCTTTCTTT. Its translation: CASSRGFSWAFF.

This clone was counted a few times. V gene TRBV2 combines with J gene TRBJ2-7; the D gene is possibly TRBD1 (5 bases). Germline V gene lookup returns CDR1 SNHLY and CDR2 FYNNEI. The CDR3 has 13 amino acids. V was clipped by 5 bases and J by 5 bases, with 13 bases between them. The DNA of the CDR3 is TGTGCCAGCAGTTTCTTAGGGGAAAACGAGCAGTACGTC. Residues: CASSFLGENEQYV.

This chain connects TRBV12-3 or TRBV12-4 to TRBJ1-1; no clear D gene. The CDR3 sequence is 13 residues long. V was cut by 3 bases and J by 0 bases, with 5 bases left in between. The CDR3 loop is CASSFAMNTEAFF. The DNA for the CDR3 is TGTGCCAGCAGTTTCGCCATGAACACTGAAGCTTTCTTT.

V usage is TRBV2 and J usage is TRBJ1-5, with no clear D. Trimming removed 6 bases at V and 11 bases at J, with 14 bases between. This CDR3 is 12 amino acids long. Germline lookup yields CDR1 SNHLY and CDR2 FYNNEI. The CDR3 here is CASRDDGASQHF. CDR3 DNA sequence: TGTGCCAGCAGGGATGACGGAGCCTCCCAGCATTTT.

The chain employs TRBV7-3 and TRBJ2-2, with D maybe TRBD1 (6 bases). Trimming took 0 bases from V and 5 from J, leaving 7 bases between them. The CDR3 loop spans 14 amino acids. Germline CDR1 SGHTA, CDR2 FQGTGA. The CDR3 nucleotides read TGTGCCAGCAGCTTAACCAGGGGAACCGGGGAGCTGTTTTTT. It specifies CASSLTRGTGELFF.

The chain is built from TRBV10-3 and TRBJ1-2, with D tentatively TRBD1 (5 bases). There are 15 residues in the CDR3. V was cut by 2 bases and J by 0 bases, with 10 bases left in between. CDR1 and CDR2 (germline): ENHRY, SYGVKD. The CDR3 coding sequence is TGTGCCATCAGTGAGGTCCAGGGAGCTAACTATGGCTACACCTTC. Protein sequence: CAISEVQGANYGYTF.

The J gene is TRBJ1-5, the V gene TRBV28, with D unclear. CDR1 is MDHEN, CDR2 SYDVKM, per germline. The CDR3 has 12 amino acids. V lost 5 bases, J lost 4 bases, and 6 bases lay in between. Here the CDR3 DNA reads TGTGCCAGCAGTATACAAAATCAGCCCCAGCATTTT. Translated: CASSIQNQPQHF.

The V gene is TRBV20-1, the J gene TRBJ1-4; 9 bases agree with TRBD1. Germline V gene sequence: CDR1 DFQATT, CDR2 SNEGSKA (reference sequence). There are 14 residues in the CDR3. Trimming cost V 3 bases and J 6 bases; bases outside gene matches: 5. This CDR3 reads CSASNRQGDEKLFF. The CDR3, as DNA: TGCAGTGCTAGTAACCGACAGGGGGATGAAAAACTGTTTTTT.

The CDR3 bases are TGTGCCAGCAGCCAAGGGGGGCAGATCAATCAGCCCCAGCATTTT. This gives the protein CASSQGGQINQPQHF. The chain uses TRBV4-2 and TRBJ1-5, with D tentatively TRBD1 (6 bases). The CDR3 runs 15 residues. The V end was cut by 1 base, the J end by 3 bases, with 10 bases between. Germline-derived CDR1 and CDR2 are LGHNA and YNFKEQ.

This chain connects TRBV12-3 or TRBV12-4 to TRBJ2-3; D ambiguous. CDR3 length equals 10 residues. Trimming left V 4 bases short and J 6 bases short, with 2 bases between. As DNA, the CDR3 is TGTGCCAGCAGTTACGATACGCAGTATTTT. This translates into CASSYDTQYF.

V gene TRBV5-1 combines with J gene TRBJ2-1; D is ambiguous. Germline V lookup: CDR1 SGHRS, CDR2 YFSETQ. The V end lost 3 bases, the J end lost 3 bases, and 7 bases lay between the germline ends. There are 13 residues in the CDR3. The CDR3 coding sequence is TGCGCCAGCAGCTCAGGCCACTACAATGAGCAGTTCTTC. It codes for CASSSGHYNEQFF.

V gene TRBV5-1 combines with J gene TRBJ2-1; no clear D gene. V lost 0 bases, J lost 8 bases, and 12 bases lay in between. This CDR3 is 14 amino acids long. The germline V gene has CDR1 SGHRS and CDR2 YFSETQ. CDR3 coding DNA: TGCGCCAGCAGCTTGGCCGGACCAAGGGATGAGCAGTTCTTC. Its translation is CASSLAGPRDEQFF.

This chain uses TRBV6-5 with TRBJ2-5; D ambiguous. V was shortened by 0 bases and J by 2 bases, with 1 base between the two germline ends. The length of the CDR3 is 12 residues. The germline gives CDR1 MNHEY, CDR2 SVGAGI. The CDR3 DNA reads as TGTGCCAGCAGTTACTCGCAAGAGACCCAGTACTTC. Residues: CASSYSQETQYF.

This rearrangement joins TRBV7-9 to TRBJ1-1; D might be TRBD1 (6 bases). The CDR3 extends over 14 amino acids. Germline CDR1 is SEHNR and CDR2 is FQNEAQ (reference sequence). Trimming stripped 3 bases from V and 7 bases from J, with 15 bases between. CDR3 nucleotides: TGTGCCAGCAGCTTGAGGGGGGGTTCTGGTGAAGCTTTCTTT. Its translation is CASSLRGGSGEAFF.

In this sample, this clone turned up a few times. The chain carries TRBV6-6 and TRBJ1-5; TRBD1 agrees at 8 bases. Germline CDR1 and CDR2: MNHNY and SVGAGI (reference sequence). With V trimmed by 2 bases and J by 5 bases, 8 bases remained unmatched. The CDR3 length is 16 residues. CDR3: CASSYPRQGRYQPQHF. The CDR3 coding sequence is TGTGCCAGCAGTTACCCCCGACAGGGGAGGTATCAGCCCCAGCATTTT.

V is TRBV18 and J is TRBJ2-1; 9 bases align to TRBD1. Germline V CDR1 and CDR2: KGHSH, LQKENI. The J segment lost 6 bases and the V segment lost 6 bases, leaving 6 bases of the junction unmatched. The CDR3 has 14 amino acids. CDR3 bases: TGTGCCAGCTCCATCCCGGGACAGGGCAATGAGCAGTTCTTC. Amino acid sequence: CASSIPGQGNEQFF.

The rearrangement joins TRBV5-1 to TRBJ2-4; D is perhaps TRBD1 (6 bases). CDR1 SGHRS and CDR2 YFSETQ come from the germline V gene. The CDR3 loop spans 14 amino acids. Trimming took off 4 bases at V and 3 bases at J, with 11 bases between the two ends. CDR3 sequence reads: CASSPRTDKNIQYF. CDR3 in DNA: TGCGCCAGCAGCCCCCGGACAGACAAAAACATTCAGTACTTC. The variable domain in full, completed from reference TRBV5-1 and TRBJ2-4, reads KAGVTQTPRYLIKTRGQQVTLSCSPISGHRSVSWYQQTPGQGLQFLFEYFSETQRNKGNFPGRFSGRQFSNSRSEMNVSTLELGDSALYLCASSPRTDKNIQYFGAGTRLSVL.

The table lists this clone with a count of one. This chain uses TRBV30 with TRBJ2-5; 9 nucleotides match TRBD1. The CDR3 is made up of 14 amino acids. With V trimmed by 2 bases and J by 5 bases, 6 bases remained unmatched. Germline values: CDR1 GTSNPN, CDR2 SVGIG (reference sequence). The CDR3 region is CAWSWGQGGETQYF. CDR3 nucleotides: TGTGCCTGGAGTTGGGGACAGGGCGGCGAGACCCAGTACTTC.

The CDR3 here is CAINPQPGQGEAFF. The CDR3, as DNA: TGTGCCATCAATCCTCAACCGGGACAGGGTGAAGCTTTCTTT. The rearrangement joins TRBV10-3 to TRBJ1-1; 9 nucleotides match TRBD1. CDR1 and CDR2 (germline): ENHRY, SYGVKD. Germline trimming cut 7 bases from V and 7 bases from J; bases unmatched to any gene: 10. The CDR3 extends over 14 amino acids.

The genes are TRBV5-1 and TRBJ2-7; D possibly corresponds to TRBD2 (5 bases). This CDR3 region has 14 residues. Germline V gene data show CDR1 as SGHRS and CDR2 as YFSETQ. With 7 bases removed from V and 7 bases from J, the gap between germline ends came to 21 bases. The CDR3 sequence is CASPRTQTGGEQYV. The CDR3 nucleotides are TGCGCCAGCCCCCGGACCCAGACGGGCGGGGAGCAGTACGTC.